Detailed here is one T cell receptor beta chain. Its antigen is not known. The record originates from a study of somatic mutations in cytotoxic T cells in rheumatoid arthritis. The study, taken as a whole, reports: Among rheumatoid arthritis patients and age-matched healthy controls, CD8+ T-cell clonality was not significantly different.

In the source study's methods: Among patient CD8+ clones larger than 1%, matches to published virus-specific TCRB sequences were rare. Profiled with immunoSEQ multiplex PCR; TCRdb holds only in-frame clones, not every one. V and J calls and clone size are copied from that table; D and trimming were computed from the DNA. The sample includes roughly 30,000 clones, 85% to 90% of them seen just once. The V gene's germline CDR1 is SGHRS and CDR2 YFSETQ. J was trimmed by 2 bases and V by 4 bases; bases with no gene match: 5. This CDR3 has 15 residues. Material for sequencing was CD8+ T cells sorted from blood. The chain uses TRBV5-1 and TRBJ2-1; 8 positions agree with TRBD2. The TCR was taken from an adult with rheumatoid arthritis. The chain's CDR3 is CASSISGGAYNEQFF. In DNA form, the CDR3 reads TGCGCCAGCAGCATAAGCGGGGGCGCCTACAATGAGCAGTTCTTC. The variable domain in full, with the rest retrieved from reference TRBV5-1 and TRBJ2-1, is KAGVTQTPRYLIKTRGQQVTLSCSPISGHRSVSWYQQTPGQGLQFLFEYFSETQRNKGNFPGRFSGRQFSNSRSEMNVSTLELGDSALYLCASSISGGAYNEQFFGPGTRLTVL.